The rows below give T cell receptor beta chains drawn from one sample of a study of vaccination and CD4 T cells after COVID-19. TCRdb processed the PCR reads anew with MiXCR; each CDR3 protein has one entry. The sample holds some 15,000 distinct CDR3 sequences; roughly two thirds are singletons and the top ten take roughly 1.1%. Sequences were derived from CD4+ T cells from blood, sampled after SARS-CoV-2 vaccination. These receptors originate from a human donor who had recovered from COVID-19. The CDR3 runs from the conserved cysteine through the conserved F or W. Fields, in order: J gene, D gene, clone size, V gene, CDR3 protein, CDR3 DNA. D genes are given only for firm matches. Size tells how often a clone was seen (once, few, many) or the class of an expanded clone, and some rows leave it out.

j_gene: TRBJ1-1; d_gene: NA; abundance: NA; v_gene: TRBV2; CDR3aa: CASSRDFNTEAFF; CDR3nt: TGTGCCAGCAGTCGGGACTTCAACACTGAAGCTTTCTTT
j_gene: TRBJ1-2; d_gene: NA; abundance: NA; v_gene: TRBV4-1; CDR3aa: CASSQGGHGYTF; CDR3nt: TGCGCCAGCAGCCAAGGAGGCCATGGCTACACCTTC
j_gene: TRBJ1-1; d_gene: TRBD1; abundance: NA; v_gene: TRBV6-1; CDR3aa: CASSDTPDRDTEAFF; CDR3nt: TGTGCCAGCAGCGACACCCCGGACAGGGACACTGAAGCTTTCTTT
j_gene: TRBJ2-1; d_gene: TRBD2; abundance: NA; v_gene: TRBV20-1; CDR3aa: CSAIQPGGLSNEQFF; CDR3nt: TGCAGTGCCATCCAGCCGGGAGGCCTCTCCAATGAGCAGTTCTTC
j_gene: TRBJ2-7; d_gene: NA; abundance: NA; v_gene: TRBV15; CDR3aa: CATSRDAGLNEQYF; CDR3nt: TGTGCCACCAGCAGAGATGCGGGACTGAACGAGCAGTACTTC
j_gene: TRBJ2-3; d_gene: NA; abundance: NA; v_gene: TRBV7-3; CDR3aa: CASSSSTGTDTQYF; CDR3nt: TGTGCCAGCAGCTCATCAACAGGGACAGATACGCAGTATTTT
j_gene: TRBJ2-2; d_gene: NA; abundance: NA; v_gene: TRBV20-1; CDR3aa: CSATRGGLGTGELFF; CDR3nt: TGCAGTGCGACCCGAGGGGGTTTAGGGACCGGGGAGCTGTTTTTT
j_gene: TRBJ1-5; d_gene: NA; abundance: NA; v_gene: TRBV6-2/TRBV6-3; CDR3aa: CASSRTGGYSNQPQHF; CDR3nt: TGTGCCAGCAGTCGAACAGGAGGCTATAGCAATCAGCCCCAGCATTTT
j_gene: TRBJ2-7; d_gene: NA; abundance: once; v_gene: TRBV28; CDR3aa: CASSSPGTGPHEQYF; CDR3nt: TGTGCCAGCAGTTCCCCGGGGACGGGACCCCACGAGCAGTACTTC
j_gene: TRBJ1-5; d_gene: TRBD1; abundance: NA; v_gene: TRBV7-2; CDR3aa: CASSLEAGGGQPQHF; CDR3nt: TGTGCCAGCAGCTTAGAGGCAGGGGGGGGTCAGCCCCAGCATTTT
j_gene: TRBJ1-3; d_gene: TRBD1; abundance: NA; v_gene: TRBV6-1; CDR3aa: CASRPGGAGSHTIYF; CDR3nt: TGTGCCAGCAGACCAGGGGGCGCGGGGTCTCACACCATATATTTT
j_gene: TRBJ2-3; d_gene: TRBD2; abundance: NA; v_gene: TRBV20-1; CDR3aa: CSARVAGGDDTQYF; CDR3nt: TGCAGTGCTAGAGTCGCGGGAGGTGACGATACGCAGTATTTT
j_gene: TRBJ2-5; d_gene: NA; abundance: NA; v_gene: TRBV25-1; CDR3aa: CASIAPGLPPRNQYF; CDR3nt: TGTGCCAGCATTGCTCCGGGCCTTCCTCCACGTAACCAGTACTTC
j_gene: TRBJ2-7; d_gene: TRBD1; abundance: once; v_gene: TRBV20-1; CDR3aa: CSQTGTGTGEQYF; CDR3nt: TGCAGTCAAACCGGGACAGGGACTGGAGAGCAGTACTTC
j_gene: TRBJ1-1; d_gene: NA; abundance: NA; v_gene: TRBV12-3/TRBV12-4; CDR3aa: CASSPLGGGAEAFF; CDR3nt: TGTGCCAGCAGTCCCTTAGGAGGAGGGGCGGAAGCTTTCTTT
j_gene: TRBJ2-1; d_gene: NA; abundance: NA; v_gene: TRBV30; CDR3aa: CAWSLKGGTISSYNEQFF; CDR3nt: TGTGCCTGGAGTTTGAAGGGGGGTACGATCAGCTCCTACAATGAGCAGTTCTTC
j_gene: TRBJ2-7; d_gene: NA; abundance: NA; v_gene: TRBV20-1; CDR3aa: CSARDPLGWRYEQYF; CDR3nt: TGCAGTGCTAGAGATCCCTTGGGCTGGAGATACGAGCAGTACTTC
j_gene: TRBJ2-7; d_gene: TRBD2; abundance: NA; v_gene: TRBV7-7; CDR3aa: CASSVRGTSGSSEQYF; CDR3nt: TGTGCTAGCAGCGTACGAGGGACTAGCGGGAGTAGCGAGCAGTACTTC
j_gene: TRBJ2-5; d_gene: TRBD2; abundance: NA; v_gene: TRBV24-1; CDR3aa: CATSESGTSGTKTQYF; CDR3nt: TGTGCCACCAGTGAGAGCGGGACTAGCGGGACCAAGACCCAGTACTTC
j_gene: TRBJ2-7; d_gene: NA; abundance: NA; v_gene: TRBV27; CDR3aa: CASSTAYEQYF; CDR3nt: TGTGCCAGCAGTACCGCCTACGAGCAGTACTTC
j_gene: TRBJ1-5; d_gene: NA; abundance: NA; v_gene: TRBV6-5; CDR3aa: CASSYRQGYQPQHF; CDR3nt: TGTGCCAGCAGTTACCGGCAGGGATATCAGCCCCAGCATTTT
j_gene: TRBJ2-3; d_gene: TRBD1; abundance: NA; v_gene: TRBV4-2; CDR3aa: CASSQPTGEFTDTQYF; CDR3nt: TGTGCCAGCAGCCAACCGACAGGGGAATTCACAGATACGCAGTATTTT
j_gene: TRBJ1-6; d_gene: NA; abundance: few; v_gene: TRBV2; CDR3aa: CASSRGGYSYNSPLHF; CDR3nt: TGTGCCAGCAGCCGGGGCGGATACTCCTATAATTCACCCCTCCACTTT
j_gene: TRBJ1-6; d_gene: NA; abundance: NA; v_gene: TRBV12-3/TRBV12-4; CDR3aa: CASSHSNSPLHF; CDR3nt: TGTGCCAGCAGCCACAGTAATTCACCCCTCCACTTT
j_gene: TRBJ1-5; d_gene: NA; abundance: NA; v_gene: TRBV21-1; CDR3aa: CAGTEAGDSNQPQHF; CDR3nt: TGTGCCGGTACCGAAGCGGGAGATAGCAATCAGCCCCAGCATTTT
j_gene: TRBJ2-3; d_gene: NA; abundance: NA; v_gene: TRBV7-3; CDR3aa: CASSLSSLLPDTQYF; CDR3nt: TGTGCCAGCAGCTTATCTTCCCTTCTCCCTGATACGCAGTATTTT
j_gene: TRBJ1-6; d_gene: NA; abundance: few; v_gene: TRBV5-1; CDR3aa: CASSLEGNNSPLHF; CDR3nt: TGCGCCAGCAGCTTGGAGGGGAATAATTCACCCCTCCACTTT
j_gene: TRBJ1-3; d_gene: TRBD1; abundance: NA; v_gene: TRBV7-3; CDR3aa: CASNPGDRLSGNTIYF; CDR3nt: TGTGCCAGCAACCCGGGGGACAGGCTCTCTGGAAACACCATATATTTT
j_gene: TRBJ1-1; d_gene: NA; abundance: few; v_gene: TRBV2; CDR3aa: CASSVVRLNTEAFF; CDR3nt: TGTGCCAGCAGTGTGGTAAGGTTGAACACTGAAGCTTTCTTT
j_gene: TRBJ1-4; d_gene: NA; abundance: NA; v_gene: TRBV7-9; CDR3aa: CASSLTESSNEKLFF; CDR3nt: TGTGCCAGCAGCCTCACGGAGTCATCGAATGAAAAACTGTTTTTT
j_gene: TRBJ2-3; d_gene: NA; abundance: few; v_gene: TRBV7-8; CDR3aa: CASSSSSGAVTQYF; CDR3nt: TGTGCCAGCAGCTCCTCCTCGGGCGCGGTCACGCAGTATTTT
j_gene: TRBJ2-3; d_gene: NA; abundance: NA; v_gene: TRBV24-1; CDR3aa: CATKGWFPDTQYF; CDR3nt: TGTGCCACCAAGGGCTGGTTTCCCGATACGCAGTATTTT
j_gene: TRBJ2-7; d_gene: TRBD2; abundance: NA; v_gene: TRBV20-1; CDR3aa: CSAGAGGRSSYEQYF; CDR3nt: TGCAGTGCTGGAGCGGGAGGACGGAGCTCCTACGAGCAGTACTTC
j_gene: TRBJ2-7; d_gene: TRBD1; abundance: NA; v_gene: TRBV6-4; CDR3aa: CASSRSDRSTYEQYF; CDR3nt: TGTGCCAGCAGTCGCTCGGACAGGTCCACCTACGAGCAGTACTTC
j_gene: TRBJ2-7; d_gene: TRBD1; abundance: once; v_gene: TRBV7-9; CDR3aa: CASSPRGTGGNEQYF; CDR3nt: TGTGCCAGCAGCCCTAGGGGGACAGGGGGGAACGAGCAGTACTTC
j_gene: TRBJ1-1; d_gene: NA; abundance: NA; v_gene: TRBV19; CDR3aa: CASSIIGGNTEAFF; CDR3nt: TGTGCCAGTAGTATTATTGGGGGGAACACTGAAGCTTTCTTT
j_gene: TRBJ2-1; d_gene: TRBD2; abundance: NA; v_gene: TRBV20-1; CDR3aa: CSASRQLLAGGEVWLNEQFF; CDR3nt: TGCAGTGCTTCCCGCCAGCTACTAGCGGGAGGGGAGGTGTGGTTGAATGAGCAGTTCTTC
j_gene: TRBJ1-2; d_gene: NA; abundance: once; v_gene: TRBV19; CDR3aa: CASSIGRRLGVYGYTF; CDR3nt: TGTGCCAGTAGTATTGGACGGCGACTCGGCGTTTACGGCTACACCTTC
j_gene: TRBJ2-5; d_gene: TRBD2; abundance: NA; v_gene: TRBV5-1; CDR3aa: CASSVGTSGEETQYF; CDR3nt: TGCGCCAGCAGCGTCGGGACTAGCGGGGAAGAGACCCAGTACTTC
j_gene: TRBJ2-1; d_gene: NA; abundance: NA; v_gene: TRBV20-1; CDR3aa: CSAPWGEEQFF; CDR3nt: TGCAGTGCTCCGTGGGGGGAGGAGCAGTTCTTC
j_gene: TRBJ2-7; d_gene: TRBD1; abundance: NA; v_gene: TRBV7-9; CDR3aa: CASSLVGVVTGGLRQYF; CDR3nt: TGTGCCAGCAGCTTAGTGGGTGTGGTGACAGGGGGATTGAGGCAGTACTTC
j_gene: TRBJ2-7; d_gene: NA; abundance: NA; v_gene: TRBV15; CDR3aa: CATSRDRTARSSYEQYF; CDR3nt: TGTGCCACCAGCAGAGATAGGACGGCTAGAAGCTCCTACGAGCAGTACTTC
j_gene: TRBJ2-3; d_gene: TRBD2; abundance: NA; v_gene: TRBV6-1; CDR3aa: CASRLSGSFRTDTQYF; CDR3nt: TGTGCCAGCAGACTTAGCGGGAGCTTCCGCACAGATACGCAGTATTTT
j_gene: TRBJ2-3; d_gene: NA; abundance: NA; v_gene: TRBV5-1; CDR3aa: CASSLATDTQYF; CDR3nt: TGCGCCAGCAGCTTGGCCACAGATACGCAGTATTTT
j_gene: TRBJ2-7; d_gene: NA; abundance: few; v_gene: TRBV28; CDR3aa: CASSFNFQALTYEQYF; CDR3nt: TGTGCCAGCAGTTTTAATTTCCAGGCCTTAACCTACGAGCAGTACTTC
j_gene: TRBJ1-3; d_gene: NA; abundance: NA; v_gene: TRBV28; CDR3aa: CASSWLGQLNSGNTIYF; CDR3nt: TGTGCCAGCAGTTGGCTAGGACAGCTCAACTCTGGAAACACCATATATTTT
j_gene: TRBJ2-5; d_gene: TRBD2; abundance: NA; v_gene: TRBV7-2; CDR3aa: CASSWGGAGEGGVWYF; CDR3nt: TGTGCCAGCAGCTGGGGGGGAGCGGGAGAAGGGGGGGTTTGGTACTTC
j_gene: TRBJ2-1; d_gene: NA; abundance: few; v_gene: TRBV11-2; CDR3aa: CASSVRLEQFF; CDR3nt: TGTGCCAGCAGCGTACGACTTGAGCAGTTCTTC
j_gene: TRBJ2-7; d_gene: NA; abundance: NA; v_gene: TRBV7-3; CDR3aa: CASSLGVAKGSEQYF; CDR3nt: TGTGCCAGCAGCTTAGGAGTGGCCAAGGGGTCCGAGCAGTACTTC
j_gene: TRBJ1-5; d_gene: NA; abundance: NA; v_gene: TRBV6-2/TRBV6-3; CDR3aa: CASSQGNSNQPQHF; CDR3nt: TGTGCCAGCAGTCAGGGGAATAGCAATCAGCCCCAGCATTTT
j_gene: TRBJ2-4; d_gene: NA; abundance: NA; v_gene: TRBV7-2; CDR3aa: CASSLGGIQYF; CDR3nt: TGTGCCAGCAGCTTAGGGGGCATTCAGTACTTC
j_gene: TRBJ2-1; d_gene: NA; abundance: few; v_gene: TRBV7-9; CDR3aa: CASSLVTADEQFF; CDR3nt: TGTGCCAGCAGCTTAGTGACAGCCGATGAGCAGTTCTTC
j_gene: TRBJ1-2; d_gene: TRBD1; abundance: few; v_gene: TRBV28; CDR3aa: CASSGLLDRDTDYGYTF; CDR3nt: TGTGCCAGCAGCGGGCTTCTGGACAGGGACACCGACTATGGCTACACCTTC